The 4 T cell receptor beta chains presented below share a single source sample, sequenced in a study of PD-L1 blockade in urothelial cancer. The repertoire was sequenced with immunoSEQ multiplex PCR; TCRdb's copy has only in-frame clones and lacks some. The table has just under 40,000 clones, 80% to 90% seen once. The sequencing used PBMCs, collected around atezolizumab (anti-PD-L1) treatment. The receptors derive from a man aged 55 to 70 with urothelial cancer.

The genes are TRBV5-6 and TRBJ2-5, with TRBD1 as a possible D gene (5 bases). In germline, CDR1 is SGHDT, CDR2 YYEEEE. This CDR3 has 13 residues. Trimming cost V 1 base and J 4 bases, with 8 bases left between them. The CDR3 protein is CASSLRRVETQYF. In DNA form, the CDR3 reads TGTGCCAGCAGCTTGCGCAGGGTAGAGACCCAGTACTTC.

The rearrangement uses TRBV19 and TRBJ2-4, with TRBD1 matching over 11 bases. The CDR3 loop spans 15 amino acids. V lost 1 base to trimming and J lost 7 bases; unmatched junction nucleotides: 3. Germline CDR1 reads LNHDA; CDR2 reads SQIVND (reference sequence). The CDR3 sequence is CASSIGTGGTNIQYF. The CDR3 DNA follows: TGTGCCAGTAGTATAGGGACAGGGGGCACGAACATTCAGTACTTC.

The chain recombines TRBV4-2 with TRBJ1-2, with D unclear. V dropped 5 bases and J dropped 8 bases, with 15 bases sitting between them. This CDR3 has 13 residues. CDR1 is LGHNA, CDR2 YNFKEQ, per germline. The CDR3 DNA reads as TGTGCCAGCAGCGTCGGACCGACGGGGGGCTACACCTTC. Its protein is CASSVGPTGGYTF.

The genes are TRBV10-3 and TRBJ2-2; 7 positions agree with TRBD2. Germline V gene sequence: CDR1 ENHRY, CDR2 SYGVKD. The CDR3 sequence is 14 residues long. Losses at the gene ends were 9 bases for V and 4 bases for J; bases not matched to a gene: 8. CDR3: CAMNGGFSTGELFF. The CDR3 DNA follows: TGTGCCATGAACGGGGGGTTTAGCACCGGGGAGCTGTTTTTT.